These T cell receptor beta chains were read from a single sample in a study of T cell responses to AZD1222 COVID-19 vaccine. Profiling relied on immunoSEQ multiplex PCR, and the TCRdb table lists in-frame clones only, not all of them. The table lists about 130,000 clones, more than 90% of them singletons, with roughly 1% in the top ten. The material sequenced was peripheral blood, taken 28 days after the second AZD1222 dose. The receptors were gathered from an adult who received the AZD1222 COVID-19 vaccine. CDR3s include the opening cysteine and the closing phenylalanine or tryptophan. Each record gives: V gene, D gene, clone size, J gene, CDR3 DNA, CDR3 protein. D genes are given only for firm matches. A clone size is listed for some rows: how often the clone was seen (once, few, many), or a class if it is expanded.

V gene: TRBV19; D gene: TRBD1; clone size: -; J gene: TRBJ1-2; CDR3 DNA: TGTGCCAGTTCGGGACAGTTAAACTATGGCTACACCTTC; CDR3 protein: CASSGQLNYGYTF
V gene: TRBV19; D gene: -; clone size: -; J gene: TRBJ1-4; CDR3 DNA: TGTGCCAGTAGTACCGGGACAACTAATGAAAAACTGTTTTTT; CDR3 protein: CASSTGTTNEKLFF
V gene: TRBV5-4; D gene: TRBD2; clone size: -; J gene: TRBJ2-2; CDR3 DNA: TGTGCCAGCAGCCCCGGGACTAGCGCGAACACCGGGGAGCTGTTTTTT; CDR3 protein: CASSPGTSANTGELFF
V gene: TRBV5-1; D gene: TRBD1; clone size: few; J gene: TRBJ1-2; CDR3 DNA: TGCGCCAGCAGCCCGGACAGGATCTACTATGGCTACACCTTC; CDR3 protein: CASSPDRIYYGYTF
V gene: TRBV3-1/TRBV3-2; D gene: TRBD1; clone size: -; J gene: TRBJ1-3; CDR3 DNA: TGTGCCAGCAGCCAAGGGACAGGTCTAAACACCATATATTTT; CDR3 protein: CASSQGTGLNTIYF
V gene: TRBV6-2/TRBV6-3; D gene: -; clone size: -; J gene: TRBJ2-1; CDR3 DNA: TGTGCCAGCAGTTACCCCACCAATGAGCAGTTCTTC; CDR3 protein: CASSYPTNEQFF
V gene: TRBV9; D gene: TRBD2; clone size: -; J gene: TRBJ2-3; CDR3 DNA: TGTGCCAGCAGCGTAGGGGCTAGCGGCATTGATACGCAGTATTTT; CDR3 protein: CASSVGASGIDTQYF
V gene: TRBV5-1; D gene: TRBD2; clone size: -; J gene: TRBJ2-1; CDR3 DNA: TGCGCCAGCAGCCCCGGGACTAGCGGGGGACTTGAGCAGTTCTTC; CDR3 protein: CASSPGTSGGLEQFF
V gene: TRBV3-1/TRBV3-2; D gene: TRBD1; clone size: -; J gene: TRBJ2-7; CDR3 DNA: TGTGCCAGCAGTTCGGACAGGCACGAGCAGTACTTC; CDR3 protein: CASSSDRHEQYF
V gene: TRBV3-1/TRBV3-2; D gene: -; clone size: -; J gene: TRBJ2-2; CDR3 DNA: TGTGCCAGCAGCCAAGGAAGGGAAGGGGAGCTGTTTTTT; CDR3 protein: CASSQGREGELFF
V gene: TRBV3-1/TRBV3-2; D gene: -; clone size: -; J gene: TRBJ2-1; CDR3 DNA: TGTGCCAGCAGCCAAGTAGGCGCGTTTTTTGAGCAGTTCTTC; CDR3 protein: CASSQVGAFFEQFF
V gene: TRBV7-9; D gene: -; clone size: -; J gene: TRBJ2-3; CDR3 DNA: TGTGCCAGCAGCTACCCGGGAGAGAGGGATACGCAGTATTTT; CDR3 protein: CASSYPGERDTQYF
V gene: TRBV19; D gene: -; clone size: -; J gene: TRBJ2-6; CDR3 DNA: TGTGGTACAGGGAACAGTAACTCTGGGGCCAACGTCCTGACTTTC; CDR3 protein: CGTGNSNSGANVLTF
V gene: TRBV9; D gene: -; clone size: -; J gene: TRBJ1-1; CDR3 DNA: TGTGCCAGCAGCGCCCAAGAAACCAACACTGAAGCTTTCTTT; CDR3 protein: CASSAQETNTEAFF
V gene: TRBV19; D gene: TRBD1; clone size: -; J gene: TRBJ2-7; CDR3 DNA: TGTGCCAGTAGTACATGGGGACAGCAGGACGAGCAGTACTTC; CDR3 protein: CASSTWGQQDEQYF
V gene: TRBV3-1/TRBV3-2; D gene: -; clone size: -; J gene: TRBJ1-6; CDR3 DNA: TGTGCCAGCAACCGGGGGGGCCAGAGCTCCTATAATTCACCCCTCCACTTT; CDR3 protein: CASNRGGQSSYNSPLHF
V gene: TRBV2; D gene: TRBD2; clone size: once; J gene: TRBJ2-5; CDR3 DNA: TGTGCCAGCAGGTCGGGAGGGGAGACCCAGTACTTC; CDR3 protein: CASRSGGETQYF
V gene: TRBV7-2; D gene: -; clone size: -; J gene: TRBJ2-7; CDR3 DNA: TGTGCCAGCAGCTATGCTAGCACTCCACCTAACTACGAGCAGTACTTC; CDR3 protein: CASSYASTPPNYEQYF
V gene: TRBV21-1; D gene: -; clone size: -; J gene: TRBJ2-7; CDR3 DNA: TGTGCCAGCAGCAAGGGACAGGGGTGCGACGAGCAGTACTTC; CDR3 protein: CASSKGQGCDEQYF
V gene: TRBV9; D gene: TRBD1; clone size: -; J gene: TRBJ1-6; CDR3 DNA: TGTGCCAGCAGCACGCGGACAGGGGACAATTCACCCCTCCACTTT; CDR3 protein: CASSTRTGDNSPLHF
V gene: TRBV6-5; D gene: -; clone size: -; J gene: TRBJ1-3; CDR3 DNA: TGTGCCAGCAGTTACGGTGGCAGCTTTGGAAACACCATATATTTT; CDR3 protein: CASSYGGSFGNTIYF
V gene: TRBV5-6; D gene: TRBD2; clone size: -; J gene: TRBJ2-5; CDR3 DNA: TGTGCCAGCAGCACTGGCGGAGCGGGAGACGGAGAGACCCAGTACTTC; CDR3 protein: CASSTGGAGDGETQYF
V gene: TRBV2; D gene: TRBD1; clone size: -; J gene: TRBJ1-5; CDR3 DNA: TGTGCCAGCAGTATGCGCAGGGGGGAACAGCCCCAGCATTTT; CDR3 protein: CASSMRRGEQPQHF
V gene: TRBV5-1; D gene: TRBD1; clone size: -; J gene: TRBJ2-7; CDR3 DNA: TGCGCCAGCAGCCGGGACAGCAGCTCCTACGAGCAGTACTTC; CDR3 protein: CASSRDSSSYEQYF
V gene: TRBV4-1; D gene: -; clone size: -; J gene: TRBJ2-5; CDR3 DNA: TGCGCCAGCAGCCAAGGTCCTGAGGGAGAGACCCAGTACTTC; CDR3 protein: CASSQGPEGETQYF
V gene: TRBV10-3; D gene: -; clone size: -; J gene: TRBJ1-2; CDR3 DNA: TGTGCCACAAGTCCCCCGAACTATGGCTACACCTTC; CDR3 protein: CATSPPNYGYTF
V gene: TRBV25-1; D gene: TRBD2; clone size: -; J gene: TRBJ2-7; CDR3 DNA: TGTGCCAGCAGTCCCCCTCCCGGGACTAGCGGGAGTGGGTACGAGCAGTACTTC; CDR3 protein: CASSPPPGTSGSGYEQYF
V gene: TRBV19; D gene: -; clone size: -; J gene: TRBJ2-5; CDR3 DNA: TGTGCCAGTGGGCTAAGTAGGGAAGAGACCCAGTACTTC; CDR3 protein: CASGLSREETQYF
V gene: TRBV20-1; D gene: -; clone size: -; J gene: TRBJ1-1; CDR3 DNA: TGCAGTGCTGCAGGGGACCCTGAAGCTTTCTTT; CDR3 protein: CSAAGDPEAFF
V gene: TRBV6-5; D gene: TRBD1; clone size: -; J gene: TRBJ1-5; CDR3 DNA: TGTGCCAGCAGTCGGACAGGGCATCAGCCCCAGCATTTT; CDR3 protein: CASSRTGHQPQHF
V gene: TRBV27; D gene: TRBD1; clone size: -; J gene: TRBJ2-7; CDR3 DNA: TGTGCCAGCGGACAGGGACTCGGGCAGTACTTC; CDR3 protein: CASGQGLGQYF
V gene: TRBV20-1; D gene: -; clone size: -; J gene: TRBJ1-6; CDR3 DNA: TGCAGTGCTAGTGCCCACGGGCAGGGTCGAAATTCACCCCTCCACTTT; CDR3 protein: CSASAHGQGRNSPLHF
V gene: TRBV28; D gene: -; clone size: -; J gene: TRBJ2-1; CDR3 DNA: TGTGCCAGCAGTTTGGAAATACTCGCCTACAATGAGCAGTTCTTC; CDR3 protein: CASSLEILAYNEQFF
V gene: TRBV6-5; D gene: -; clone size: -; J gene: TRBJ2-7; CDR3 DNA: TGTGCCAGCAACAGACAGACCTACGAGCAGTACTTC; CDR3 protein: CASNRQTYEQYF
V gene: TRBV12-3/TRBV12-4; D gene: -; clone size: -; J gene: TRBJ1-3; CDR3 DNA: TGTGCCAGCAGTTTTGCGACTGGAAACACCATATATTTT; CDR3 protein: CASSFATGNTIYF
V gene: TRBV7-3; D gene: -; clone size: -; J gene: TRBJ2-5; CDR3 DNA: TGTGCCAGCAGCTTACTTCGCGGGGAGACCCAGTACTTC; CDR3 protein: CASSLLRGETQYF
V gene: TRBV6-5; D gene: -; clone size: -; J gene: TRBJ1-5; CDR3 DNA: TGTGCCAGCAGTTCTCAGGGGACCTGGGAGCCCCAGCATTTT; CDR3 protein: CASSSQGTWEPQHF
V gene: TRBV14; D gene: -; clone size: -; J gene: TRBJ2-3; CDR3 DNA: TGTGCCAGCAGCCAAGGTGGAGGAGATACGCAGTATTTT; CDR3 protein: CASSQGGGDTQYF
V gene: TRBV7-3; D gene: TRBD2; clone size: few; J gene: TRBJ2-1; CDR3 DNA: TGTGCCAGCAGCCCCTCCCTACGGGGGCGGGAGGGCAATGAGCAGTTCTTC; CDR3 protein: CASSPSLRGREGNEQFF
V gene: TRBV12-3/TRBV12-4; D gene: -; clone size: -; J gene: TRBJ2-1; CDR3 DNA: TGTGCCAGCAGTCTCTCAGTGGACAATGAGCAGTTCTTC; CDR3 protein: CASSLSVDNEQFF
V gene: TRBV27; D gene: -; clone size: -; J gene: TRBJ2-2; CDR3 DNA: TGTGCCAGCAGAGGGAACACCGGGGAGCTGTTTTTT; CDR3 protein: CASRGNTGELFF
V gene: TRBV19; D gene: -; clone size: -; J gene: TRBJ2-1; CDR3 DNA: TGTGCCAGTAGTATAGTAGGAGGGGGCTACAATGAGCAGTTCTTC; CDR3 protein: CASSIVGGGYNEQFF
V gene: TRBV14; D gene: -; clone size: -; J gene: TRBJ2-2; CDR3 DNA: TGTGCCAGCAGCAAGTCTAGGCCTCCCGGGGAGCTGTTTTTT; CDR3 protein: CASSKSRPPGELFF
V gene: TRBV24-1; D gene: TRBD2; clone size: once; J gene: TRBJ2-1; CDR3 DNA: TGTGCCACCAGTGTAGCGGGAGGCGACTACAATGAGCAGTTCTTC; CDR3 protein: CATSVAGGDYNEQFF
V gene: TRBV10-3; D gene: -; clone size: -; J gene: TRBJ2-1; CDR3 DNA: TGTGCCATCAGCAGACAGGCCGACACCAATGAGCAGTTCTTC; CDR3 protein: CAISRQADTNEQFF
V gene: TRBV25-1; D gene: TRBD1; clone size: -; J gene: TRBJ1-2; CDR3 DNA: TGTGCCAGCAGTGTCAATCGGGACAGGGCGGGCTACACCTTC; CDR3 protein: CASSVNRDRAGYTF
V gene: TRBV6-2/TRBV6-3; D gene: -; clone size: -; J gene: TRBJ2-7; CDR3 DNA: TGTGCCAGCAGTTACCGACCTGCCTACGAGCAGTACTTC; CDR3 protein: CASSYRPAYEQYF
V gene: TRBV6-1; D gene: -; clone size: -; J gene: TRBJ1-5; CDR3 DNA: TGTGCCAGCAGTGAAGTAAACGGTTGGCAGCCCCAGCATTTT; CDR3 protein: CASSEVNGWQPQHF
V gene: TRBV5-4; D gene: -; clone size: -; J gene: TRBJ1-2; CDR3 DNA: TGTGCCAGCACACCAGGGGACTATGGCTACACCTTC; CDR3 protein: CASTPGDYGYTF
V gene: TRBV7-2; D gene: TRBD1; clone size: -; J gene: TRBJ1-5; CDR3 DNA: TGTGCCAGCAGCTCTTCCCGGGACAGGGCCCTAAATAGCAATCAGCCCCAGCATTTT; CDR3 protein: CASSSSRDRALNSNQPQHF